This is a list of T cell receptor beta chains from one sample in a study of T cells in Graves' hyperthyroidism and ophthalmopathy. TCRdb reanalysed the multiplex PCR reads using MiXCR and keeps one entry per CDR3 protein. The sample has more than 500,000 distinct CDR3 sequences, less than 15% seen once. Sequenced: blood. Receptors originate from a woman aged 40 to 55 with Graves' hyperthyroidism. The CDR3 runs from the conserved cysteine through the conserved F or W. Fields, in order: D gene, clone size, V gene, J gene, CDR3 DNA, CDR3 protein. A D gene is named only where the DNA matches it firmly. The size field is filled for only some rows; it gives once, few, many or a size class.

-	many	TRBV28	TRBJ2-7	TGTGCCAGCAGTTTATTAGGGCAGTTCTACGAGCAGTACTTC	CASSLLGQFYEQYF
TRBD2	-	TRBV12-5	TRBJ2-1	TGTGCTAGTGGTTTGGTTCTAGCGGGAGGAAGCAATGAGCAGTTCTTC	CASGLVLAGGSNEQFF
-	many	TRBV2	TRBJ2-3	TGTGCCAGCGGGAGACTGGAGACGGCCACAGATACGCAGTATTTT	CASGRLETATDTQYF
TRBD2	many	TRBV7-8	TRBJ2-5	TGTGCCAGCAGCCGCATGGCGGGAGGGCCTGGGGAGACCCAGTACTTC	CASSRMAGGPGETQYF
-	many	TRBV11-1	TRBJ2-3	TGTGCCAGCAGCTCAAGTCGGGACACAGATACGCAGTATTTT	CASSSSRDTDTQYF
-	many	TRBV12-5	TRBJ1-2	TGTGCTAGTGGTTTGGTACTCCAGGGGCAGGCCTATGGCTACACCTTC	CASGLVLQGQAYGYTF
TRBD2	-	TRBV20-1	TRBJ2-7	TGCAGTGCCAACCCCAAGCTAGCGGGAGTATACGAGCAGTACTTC	CSANPKLAGVYEQYF
TRBD2	-	TRBV9	TRBJ2-2	TGTGCCAGCAGCGCCCGACAGGGCGGGACTAGCGGGCAGAACACCGGGGAGCTGTTTTTT	CASSARQGGTSGQNTGELFF
TRBD1	many	TRBV2	TRBJ2-1	TGTGCCAGCAGTCTACAGGGGAACTATGAGCAGTTCTTC	CASSLQGNYEQFF
TRBD2	-	TRBV20-1	TRBJ2-2	TGCAGTGCTATCAGCGGGAGTGACGGGGAGCTGTTTTTT	CSAISGSDGELFF
TRBD2	few	TRBV20-1	TRBJ2-1	TGCAGTGCCAATAGACTAGCCTACTCGAGTAATGAGCAGTTCTTC	CSANRLAYSSNEQFF
-	many	TRBV20-1	TRBJ2-5	TGCAGTTCAACAGGGCTGGGGTTCCAAGAGACCCAGTACTTC	CSSTGLGFQETQYF
TRBD1	few	TRBV30	TRBJ1-5	TGTGCCTGGAGTTCCAGGGGGCAAATCGGCAATCAGCCCCAGCATTTT	CAWSSRGQIGNQPQHF
-	many	TRBV5-1	TRBJ1-1	TGCGCCAGCAGCTTGGCCGAGGGACTGGGCACTGAAGCTTTCTTT	CASSLAEGLGTEAFF
TRBD1	-	TRBV12-3/TRBV12-4	TRBJ2-6	TGTGCCAGCACCCCGACAGGGCTCCTCTCTGGGGCCAACGTCCTGACTTTC	CASTPTGLLSGANVLTF
-	-	TRBV5-1	TRBJ2-3	TGCGCCAGCAGCTTGCAGGGTCCGGTCGCCACAGATACGCAGTATTTT	CASSLQGPVATDTQYF
-	once	TRBV30	TRBJ1-3	TGTGCCTGGAGTGCCGGGGGTCCGTCTGGAAACACCATATATTTT	CAWSAGGPSGNTIYF
-	few	TRBV2	TRBJ2-7	TGTGCCAGCAGTGAAACAGGGCCCTCCTACGAGCAGTACTTC	CASSETGPSYEQYF
-	-	TRBV29-1	TRBJ2-7	TGCAGCGTTGAAGCCCCCCGGACCGACAGCTCCTACGAGCAGTACTTC	CSVEAPRTDSSYEQYF
TRBD2	-	TRBV7-9	TRBJ2-1	TGTGCCAGCATGCGGACTAGCGGGAGTATAATTTCGAATGAGCAGTTCTTC	CASMRTSGSIISNEQFF